This T cell receptor (beta chain) came from a study of blood T cell repertoires in COVID-19. Original handling: Estimates of nucleated cell counts were drawn from the amplification of reference gene primers. Repertoires were generated with immunoSEQ multiplex PCR, while TCRdb's copy carries only in-frame clones and drops some. The V and J calls and clone size were taken over from that table, and D and trimming were inferred from the DNA. The sample has about 300,000 clones; 65% to 90% are singletons. The sequenced material came from peripheral blood. The source is a human donor in a cohort sampled during active COVID-19.

CDR3 DNA: TGTGCCATCAGCCAGACAGGGGAGAATCAGCCCCAGCATTTT. Its translation is CAISQTGENQPQHF. The chain has TRBV10-3 and TRBJ1-5; 8 nucleotides line up with TRBD1. The CDR3 totals 14 residues. J was trimmed by 4 bases and V by 6 bases; bases with no gene match: 5. In germline, CDR1 is ENHRY, CDR2 SYGVKD.